These 30 T cell receptor beta chains were all obtained from the same sample, sequenced in a study of blood T cell repertoires in COVID-19. Sequencing used immunoSEQ multiplex PCR; TCRdb keeps in-frame clones, though not all of them. The sample records around 300,000 clones, 75% to 90% being singletons. Sequences were obtained from peripheral blood. Receptors were obtained from a woman between 35 and 50 years old who had recovered from COVID-19.

The chain combines TRBV28 with TRBJ1-2, with a weak D call TRBD1 (6 bases). Trimming took off 7 bases at V and 4 bases at J, with 13 bases between the two ends. CDR1 is MDHEN and CDR2 is SYDVKM in the germline V gene. The CDR3 runs to 13 residues. The CDR3 loop reads CASTQDSAYGYTF. The CDR3 DNA sequence: TGTGCCAGCACCCAGGACAGTGCCTATGGCTACACCTTC.

The V call is TRBV11-2, the J call TRBJ2-5; D call uncertain. From germline, CDR1 is SGHAT and CDR2 FQNNGV. The V and J ends lost 0 bases and 5 bases respectively, with 13 bases between them. The CDR3 runs to 15 residues. The CDR3 here is CASSLDWSSWETQYF. DNA for the CDR3: TGTGCCAGCAGCTTAGATTGGAGTTCCTGGGAGACCCAGTACTTC.

This chain links TRBV14 with TRBJ2-1, with TRBD2 matching over 8 bases. CDR1 is SGHDN, CDR2 FVKESK, per germline. Trimming removed 4 bases from V and 4 bases from J; junction bases left unmatched: 9. The CDR3 has 16 residues. In DNA, the CDR3 is TGTGCCAGCAGCCGCATGACGGGGGGGAATTACAATGAGCAGTTCTTC. Amino acid sequence: CASSRMTGGNYNEQFF.

The gene calls are TRBV11-3 and TRBJ1-6, with a possible D match to TRBD1 (5 bases). V was shortened by 5 bases and J by 8 bases, with 10 bases between the two germline ends. CDR1 and CDR2 from the germline V gene are SGHNT and YENEEA. The CDR3 sequence is 13 residues long. The CDR3 region has the DNA TGTGCCAGCAGCCGTACAGGCGATTCACCCCTCCACTTT. Translated, it gives CASSRTGDSPLHF.

J is TRBJ1-4 and V is TRBV5-1, with D tentatively TRBD1 (5 bases). The ends were cut back, 0 bases at V and 3 bases at J, with 12 bases in the middle. The CDR3 contains 16 residues. CDR1 and CDR2 (germline): SGHRS, YFSETQ. The CDR3 reads CASSLAPGLPNEKLFF. As DNA, the CDR3 is TGCGCCAGCAGCTTGGCTCCGGGACTGCCTAATGAAAAACTGTTTTTT. The full variable domain, with the rest looked up from reference TRBV5-1 and TRBJ1-4, is KAGVTQTPRYLIKTRGQQVTLSCSPISGHRSVSWYQQTPGQGLQFLFEYFSETQRNKGNFPGRFSGRQFSNSRSEMNVSTLELGDSALYLCASSLAPGLPNEKLFFGSGTQLSVL.

This sequence joins TRBV11-2 and TRBJ2-7; D possibly corresponds to TRBD2 (6 bases). Germline V CDR1 and CDR2: SGHAT, FQNNGV. V was cut by 3 bases and J by 5 bases, with 14 bases left in between. The CDR3 has 14 residues. The CDR3 DNA reads as TGTGCCAGCAGCTTTGCCCGGGAGAAGGACGAGCAGTACTTC. This gives the protein CASSFAREKDEQYF.

This chain uses TRBV19 with TRBJ2-2, with a possible D match to TRBD2 (6 bases). This CDR3 contains 15 residues. Germline V gene data show CDR1 as LNHDA and CDR2 as SQIVND (reference sequence). The V and J ends lost 7 bases and 1 base respectively, with 13 bases between them. CDR3 DNA: TGTGCCAGTATAAGGGCTAGCGAGAACACCGGGGAGCTGTTTTTT. Amino acids: CASIRASENTGELFF.

The rearrangement uses TRBV7-9 and TRBJ2-7, with 8 bases identical to TRBD2. This CDR3 is 14 amino acids long. Germline trimming cut 5 bases from V and 5 bases from J; bases unmatched to any gene: 8. CDR1 SEHNR and CDR2 FQNEAQ come from the germline V gene (reference sequence). CDR3 coding DNA: TGTGCCAGCAGCCCGAGTAGCGGGAACCACGAGCAGTACTTC. It specifies CASSPSSGNHEQYF.

This clone was seen only a few times. This chain uses TRBV11-3 with TRBJ2-1, with 9 bases that match TRBD1. Germline V lookup: CDR1 SGHNT, CDR2 YENEEA. This CDR3 region has 14 residues. The trim removed 5 bases at V and 6 bases at J, leaving 5 bases unmatched. The CDR3: CASSPDRGFNEQFF. CDR3 sequence (DNA): TGTGCCAGCAGCCCGGACAGGGGATTCAATGAGCAGTTCTTC.

The J gene is TRBJ1-5, the V gene TRBV7-2; TRBD1 is a possible D gene (6 bases). The CDR3 loop spans 14 amino acids. The germline gives CDR1 SGHTA, CDR2 FQGNSA. Trimming left V 3 bases short and J 7 bases short, with 13 bases between. The CDR3 DNA follows: TGTGCCAGCAGCTTGGGACATGGCCAACAGCCCCAGCATTTT. Amino acids: CASSLGHGQQPQHF.

The chain uses TRBV19 and TRBJ1-2, with TRBD1 identical over 7 bases. CDR3 size: 17 residues. Germline V CDR1 and CDR2: LNHDA, SQIVND (reference sequence). V shed 5 bases, J shed 4 bases, and the junction held 16 bases outside the gene matches. This CDR3 is CASSDRGRGYSAYGYTF. In DNA form, the CDR3 reads TGTGCCAGTAGTGATAGGGGGCGCGGCTATTCCGCCTATGGCTACACCTTC.

CDR3 residues: CASSKGETSYEQYF. The CDR3 bases are TGTGCCAGCAGTAAAGGGGAAACATCCTACGAGCAGTACTTC. The chain combines TRBV27 with TRBJ2-7; D might be TRBD1 (5 bases). Germline lookup yields CDR1 MNHEY and CDR2 SMNVEV (reference sequence). Trimming cost V 5 bases and J 1 base, with 12 bases left between them. This CDR3 has 14 amino acids.

The chain carries TRBV19 and TRBJ2-2; the D gene is possibly TRBD1 (5 bases). This CDR3 spans 15 amino acids. V gave up 3 bases and J gave up 4 bases, with 12 bases separating them. Germline V lookup: CDR1 LNHDA, CDR2 SQIVND (reference sequence). This CDR3 reads CASSIMRQTTGELFF. The CDR3 DNA follows: TGTGCCAGTAGTATCATGAGACAGACCACCGGGGAGCTGTTTTTT. The variable domain in full, completed from reference TRBV19 and TRBJ2-2, reads DGGITQSPKYLFRKEGQNVTLSCEQNLNHDAMYWYRQDPGQGLRLIYYSQIVNDFQKGDIAEGYSVSREKKESFPLTVTSAQKNPTAFYLCASSIMRQTTGELFFGEGSRLTVL.

The V call is TRBV7-9, the J call TRBJ2-1, with D perhaps matching TRBD1 (7 bases). V dropped 5 bases and J dropped 7 bases, with 18 bases sitting between them. Germline assignment: CDR1 SEHNR and CDR2 FQNEAQ (reference sequence). The CDR3 loop spans 15 amino acids. The CDR3 sequence is CASSESQGEVNEQFF. The CDR3 coding sequence is TGTGCCAGCAGCGAATCCCAGGGGGAGGTGAATGAGCAGTTCTTC.

This rearrangement joins TRBV7-9 to TRBJ2-1, with 11 bases lining up with TRBD2. Germline V gene data show CDR1 as SEHNR and CDR2 as FQNEAQ (reference sequence). Trimming cost V 5 bases and J 1 base; bases outside gene matches: 4. The length of the CDR3 is 16 residues. CDR3 DNA sequence: TGTGCCAGCAGCATTAGCGGGAGGGAGTCCTACAATGAGCAGTTCTTC. Translating gives CASSISGRESYNEQFF.

This clone came up once. This chain joins TRBV28 and TRBJ2-4, with TRBD1 as a possible D gene (6 bases). This CDR3 is built from 15 residues. V was shortened by 6 bases and J by 6 bases, with 18 bases between the two germline ends. CDR1 is MDHEN, CDR2 SYDVKM, per germline. In DNA form, the CDR3 reads TGTGCCAGCAGCCCGCCCGACAGGTTTATAAACATTCAGTACTTC. This sequence encodes CASSPPDRFINIQYF. Combining the CDR3 with reference TRBV28 and TRBJ2-4 gives the whole variable domain DVKVTQSSRYLVKRTGEKVFLECVQDMDHENMFWYRQDPGLGLRLIYFSYDVKMKEKGDIPEGYSVSREKKERFSLILESASTNQTSMYLCASSPPDRFINIQYFGAGTRLSVL.

CDR3 protein: CASSGLAGDNEQFF. CDR3 bases: TGTGCCAGTTCGGGGCTAGCGGGAGACAATGAGCAGTTCTTC. The chain uses TRBV7-3 and TRBJ2-1, with TRBD2 matching over 10 bases. Per the germline V gene, CDR1 is SGHTA and CDR2 is FQGTGA. The length of the CDR3 is 14 residues. Trimming took 9 bases from V and 5 from J; bases not matched to a gene: 7.

The chain couples TRBV7-2 to TRBJ2-5; 7 bases align to TRBD2. CDR3 length: 15 residues. V trimming: 0 bases; J trimming: 1 base; junction bases outside the gene matches: 2. Germline values: CDR1 SGHTA, CDR2 FQGNSA. CDR3 DNA: TGTGCCAGCAGCTTAGCGCTAGCGGTCCAAGAGACCCAGTACTTC. It yields the protein CASSLALAVQETQYF.

The chain is built from TRBV4-1 and TRBJ2-7; TRBD2 matches 8 bases. The trim removed 4 bases at V and 2 bases at J, leaving 7 bases unmatched. Germline values: CDR1 MGHRA, CDR2 YSYEKL. The CDR3 extends over 15 amino acids. CDR3 in amino acids: CASSPQGTRAYEQYF. CDR3 in DNA: TGCGCCAGCAGCCCCCAAGGGACTAGAGCCTACGAGCAGTACTTC.

CDR3 region: CASSFEALSYNEQFF. The CDR3 DNA reads as TGTGCCAGCAGCTTCGAGGCATTATCTTACAATGAGCAGTTCTTC. The V gene is TRBV11-1, the J gene TRBJ2-1; D gene unclear. Looked up from germline, CDR1 is SGHAT and CDR2 is FQDESV (reference sequence). V was cut by 3 bases and J by 4 bases, with 13 bases left in between. The CDR3 contains 15 residues. The complete variable domain, with remaining parts taken from reference TRBV11-1 and TRBJ2-1, reads EAEVAQSPRYKITEKSQAVAFWCDPISGHATLYWYRQILGQGPELLVQFQDESVVDDSQLPKDRFSAERLKGVDSTLKIQPAELGDSAMYLCASSFEALSYNEQFFGPGTRLTVL.

The chain employs TRBV7-2 and TRBJ2-1, with 10 bases that match TRBD1. The V gene's germline CDR1 is SGHTA and CDR2 FQGNSA. V was pared by 6 bases and J by 7 bases, with 6 bases of the junction left unmatched. This CDR3 has 14 residues. CDR3 loop: CASRAGQGPNEQFF. DNA of the CDR3: TGTGCCAGCAGGGCGGGACAGGGGCCTAATGAGCAGTTCTTC. The whole variable domain, filled in from reference TRBV7-2 and TRBJ2-1, reads GAGVSQSPSNKVTEKGKDVELRCDPISGHTALYWYRQSLGQGLEFLIYFQGNSAPDKSGLPSDRFSAERTGGSVSTLTIQRTQQEDSAVYLCASRAGQGPNEQFFGPGTRLTVL.

The CDR3 nucleotides are TGCGCCAGCAGCCAAGATCCGGAGACTAGCACCTACGAGCAGTACTTC. This codes for CASSQDPETSTYEQYF. The rearrangement joins TRBV4-1 to TRBJ2-7; 7 bases match TRBD2. Germline V gene sequence: CDR1 MGHRA, CDR2 YSYEKL. The CDR3 is 16 amino acids. Trimming at V came to 0 bases and at J to 2 bases, leaving 7 bases not matched to a gene.

The genes are TRBV16 and TRBJ1-2, with 9 nucleotides matching TRBD1. The CDR3 runs to 14 residues. Per the germline V gene, CDR1 is KGHSY and CDR2 is FQNENV. J lost 5 bases, V lost 5 bases, and 6 bases had no gene match. The CDR3 sequence: CASSGGTGRYGYTF. For the CDR3, the DNA is TGTGCCAGCAGCGGCGGGACAGGGAGGTATGGCTACACCTTC.

In nucleotides, the CDR3 is TGTGCCAGCAGTCCCCACCGACAGGGGGGCCAAGAGACCCAGTACTTC. Translated: CASSPHRQGGQETQYF. This sequence joins TRBV6-2 or TRBV6-3 and TRBJ2-5, with 9 bases aligning to TRBD1. Germline V gene sequence: CDR1 MNHEY, CDR2 SVGEGT. The junction had 8 bases not matched to a gene; V was cut back by 5 bases and J by 1 base. This CDR3 is 16 amino acids long.

V and J are TRBV19 and TRBJ2-1; D gene ambiguous. Trimming cost V 3 bases and J 4 bases, with 7 bases left between them. CDR3 length: 13 amino acids. Germline V CDR1 and CDR2: LNHDA, SQIVND (reference sequence). Here the CDR3 reads CASSIGRYNEQFF. The CDR3 region has the DNA TGTGCCAGTAGTATCGGTCGGTACAATGAGCAGTTCTTC.

The J gene is TRBJ1-1, the V gene TRBV7-8; weak D call: TRBD1 (5 bases). The CDR3 is 12 residues long. Germline assignment: CDR1 SGHVS and CDR2 FQNEAQ. Trimming cost V 5 bases and J 8 bases, with 12 bases left between them. CDR3 protein: CASSPRQREAFF. The CDR3 nucleotides read TGTGCCAGCAGCCCCAGACAGAGAGAAGCTTTCTTT.

V is TRBV10-1 and J is TRBJ2-7; TRBD2 aligns across 8 bases. J lost 2 bases, V lost 4 bases, and 13 bases had no gene match. The germline V gene encodes CDR1 WNHNN and CDR2 SYGVQD (reference sequence). The CDR3 spans 17 residues. The CDR3 here is CASSGSRGGRNTYEQYF. The CDR3 DNA reads TGCGCCAGCAGTGGATCTCGGGGCGGGAGGAATACCTACGAGCAGTACTTC.

The chain combines TRBV29-1 with TRBJ2-1; 10 bases align to TRBD1. CDR3 length: 16 residues. Germline V CDR1 and CDR2: SQVTM, ANQGSEA. V trimming: 0 bases; J trimming: 6 bases; junction bases outside the gene matches: 8. In nucleotides, the CDR3 is TGCAGCGTTGAAGATCGAAGGACAGGGGGGATCAATGAGCAGTTCTTC. Its protein product is CSVEDRRTGGINEQFF.

This chain uses TRBV2 with TRBJ1-4; D gene uncertain. V lost 5 bases and J 3 bases, leaving 13 bases between the germline ends. Germline-derived CDR1 and CDR2 are SNHLY and FYNNEI. CDR3 size: 15 residues. CDR3 DNA sequence: TGTGCCAGCAGTCGTTCCGGGGTCCCTAATGAAAAACTGTTTTTT. As protein: CASSRSGVPNEKLFF.

The J gene is TRBJ2-3, the V gene TRBV12-3 or TRBV12-4, with 10 bases that match TRBD2. After removal of 5 bases from V and 8 bases from J, the junction contained 4 bases not matched to a gene. This CDR3 spans 13 amino acids. CDR3 region: CASSPSGSVTQYF. The CDR3 coding sequence is TGTGCCAGCAGTCCTAGCGGGAGTGTTACGCAGTATTTT.